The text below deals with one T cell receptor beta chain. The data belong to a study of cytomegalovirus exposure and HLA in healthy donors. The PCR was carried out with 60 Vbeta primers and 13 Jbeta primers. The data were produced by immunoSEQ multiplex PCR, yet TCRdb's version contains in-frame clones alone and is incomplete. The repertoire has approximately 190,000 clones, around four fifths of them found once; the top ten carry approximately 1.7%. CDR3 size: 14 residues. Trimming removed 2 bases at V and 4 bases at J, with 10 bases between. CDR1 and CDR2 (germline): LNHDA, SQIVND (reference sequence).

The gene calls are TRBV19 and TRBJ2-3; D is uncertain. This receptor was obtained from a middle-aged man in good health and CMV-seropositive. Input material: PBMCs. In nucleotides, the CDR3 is TGTGCCAGTAGTATAAAGGTGGGCGCAGATACGCAGTATTTT. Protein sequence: CASSIKVGADTQYF.